This paragraph covers one TCR beta chain sequence. Its antigen specificity is not known. No base quality values were provided; no much bigger clone lies one nucleotide off. V was cut back by 1 base and J by 0 bases, leaving a gap of 7 bases between them. The CDR3 goes from the cysteine to the phenylalanine over 15 residues. Only the CDR3 DNA is retained, 45 bases long and in frame from the first base. From a lookup of the germline V gene, CDR1 and CDR2 are SGHVS and FNYEAQ. This entry is derived from a study of T-cell memory formation after mild COVID-19 (dated by TCRdb to 2020 to 2023). For context, the study as a whole: TCR sequence clusters from the two donors were largely donor specific. In two donors, T-cell clones that expanded and contracted after mild COVID-19 were followed by sequencing TCRalpha and TCRbeta repertoires longitudinally. The cohort comprised two young, previously healthy adult volunteers, one female and one male.

The study at large found these results: SARS-CoV-2 specificity was not confirmed for the second-wave clones peaking on day 37. Contracting CD4+ clones turned up mainly in the CM and EM memory subsets, whereas EMRA was where CD8+ clones were enriched. The study included only two mild cases, and larger cohorts that include severe cases with pre-infection samples were judged to be necessary. Some responding clones were found in pre-infection memory, which suggests that pre-existing cross-reactive memory T cells took part in the SARS-CoV-2 response. Clones contracting from day 15 to 85 had balanced CD4/CD8 phenotypes, while a second wave expanding from day 15 to 37 was biased towards CD4+.

Ficoll-Paque density gradient centrifugation was used to isolate PBMCs. The instrument given in TCRdb is Illumina NovaSeq 6000. cDNA libraries for TCRalpha and TCRbeta were prepared by 5'RACE using constant-segment primers, with sample barcodes and unique molecular identifiers added. Trizol reagent was used to extract RNA from every sample. Amplification of the libraries took two PCR steps, and the second step added a second sample barcode plus Illumina TruSeq adapters. Sequencing of the libraries was done on an Illumina NovaSeq, producing 2 x 150 bp paired-end reads. As for how the authors treated the data: Demultiplexing of reads and collapsing into UMI-guided consensus sequences were performed with migec v1.2.7. Using mixcr v2.1.11, UMI consensuses were aligned to TRA and TRB V and J templates and then assembled into clonotypes. Expanded or contracted clonotypes were those called significant by both edgeR and NoisET, with noise models trained on biological replicates. For edgeR calls, the thresholds were a false discovery rate-adjusted p below 0.01 and a log2 fold-change of 1. As an exploratory analysis of dynamics, PCA with hierarchical clustering was applied to max-normalized trajectories of the 1000 most abundant clonotypes. The CD4 or CD8 phenotype of responding clones was assigned using the separately sequenced CD4+ and CD8+ repertoires. The public reads were reanalyzed by TCRdb: fastp trimming at Q25, MiXCR alignment, in-frame beta chains only. Duplicate CDR3 protein sequences are folded into a single record with the most common DNA and genes. The V and J calls and clone size are TCRdb's, not the authors'. Recorded for this sample are about 84,000 distinct CDR3 sequences; approximately 15% of them occurred a single time. Roughly a third of the sample is in the top ten clones.

This receptor chain uses TRBV7-6 and TRBJ1-5; the D gene lacks a confident call. The sample consisted of PBMCs or a T cell subset sorted from them (not recorded which). The sequence was obtained from an adult woman who had mild COVID-19 (a few samples of this study predate the infection). The sample titles of this study are shuffled in the database, so cell type and time point are left out; the donor was told from shared clones. The nucleotide sequence reads as follows: TGTGCCAGCAGCTTAGGACGGGGTAGCAATCAGCCCCAGCATTTT. Translated, this is CASSLGRGSNQPQHF.